This passage covers 15 T cell receptor beta chains from one sample sequenced in a study of cytotoxic CD8 clonotypes in ibrutinib-treated CLL. Using immunoSEQ multiplex PCR, the repertoire was profiled, and TCRdb retains in-frame clones only, with some absent. The sample contains 55,000 to 60,000 clones, roughly 54% of which appear only once. The starting material was PBMCs, obtained at disease progression, from a patient treated with ibrutinib. These receptors originate from a human donor with chronic lymphocytic leukemia.

The gene calls are TRBV19 and TRBJ2-7; D ambiguous. The CDR3 is made up of 14 amino acids. CDR1 is LNHDA and CDR2 is SQIVND in the germline V gene (reference sequence). The V and J ends lost 1 base and 1 base respectively, with 8 bases between them. CDR3 residues: CASSIATASYEQYF. The CDR3 DNA is TGTGCCAGTAGTATAGCCACGGCGTCCTACGAGCAGTACTTC. Full variable domain (outside the CDR3, taken from reference TRBV19 and TRBJ2-7): DGGITQSPKYLFRKEGQNVTLSCEQNLNHDAMYWYRQDPGQGLRLIYYSQIVNDFQKGDIAEGYSVSREKKESFPLTVTSAQKNPTAFYLCASSIATASYEQYFGPGTRLTVT.

The chain couples TRBV4-2 to TRBJ2-1; TRBD2 matches 10 bases. The CDR3 totals 17 residues. V was clipped by 0 bases and J by 3 bases; unmatched bases: 5. CDR1 is LGHNA, CDR2 YNFKEQ, per germline. CDR3: CASSQDFGTSDYNEQFF. The CDR3 DNA reads as TGTGCCAGCAGCCAAGACTTCGGGACTAGCGACTACAATGAGCAGTTCTTC.

This clone was seen a handful of times. The J gene is TRBJ2-2, the V gene TRBV5-4; D is uncertain. Germline CDR1 is SGHNT and CDR2 is YYREEE (reference sequence). The V gene lost 4 bases and the J gene lost 7 bases, with 11 bases spanning the gap. The length of the CDR3 is 13 residues. CDR3 in DNA: TGTGCCAGCAGCACCGGACCAAACGGGGAGCTGTTTTTT. It specifies CASSTGPNGELFF.

This clone has only one observation. The gene calls are TRBV7-2 and TRBJ2-7; 9 positions agree with TRBD2. CDR3 size: 18 residues. Per germline, CDR1 SGHTA and CDR2 FQGNSA. V lost 4 bases and J lost 4; bases outside the gene matches: 17. The CDR3 here is CASSSTSFPRLAAYEQYF. The DNA for the CDR3 is TGTGCCAGCAGCTCCACCTCGTTCCCCCGACTAGCGGCATACGAGCAGTACTTC.

The chain employs TRBV5-1 and TRBJ1-6; 10 bases map to TRBD1. The CDR3 totals 15 residues. Unmatched junction bases numbered 4, after V lost 4 bases and J lost 6 bases. The germline V gene encodes CDR1 SGHRS and CDR2 YFSETQ. The CDR3 bases are TGCGCCAGCAGCCCACGGACAGGGGGTAATTCACCCCTCCACTTT. It translates to CASSPRTGGNSPLHF.

The V call is TRBV14, the J call TRBJ1-3; D is unresolved. With 1 base removed from V and 4 bases from J, the gap between germline ends came to 14 bases. Germline V gene lookup returns CDR1 SGHDN and CDR2 FVKESK. The CDR3 has 16 residues. CDR3 nucleotide sequence: TGTGCCAGCAGCCAAGGCCTACCCAGTGCAGGAAACACCATATATTTT. Protein: CASSQGLPSAGNTIYF.

V gene TRBV27 combines with J gene TRBJ2-1; D is ambiguous. V shed 5 bases and J shed 6 bases, with 8 bases lying between them. From germline, CDR1 is MNHEY and CDR2 SMNVEV (reference sequence). The CDR3 length is 12 residues. The CDR3 DNA follows: TGTGCCAGCAGTCCCGGGCGCAATGAGCAGTTCTTC. This translates into CASSPGRNEQFF.

This chain uses TRBV5-1 with TRBJ2-1; D is possibly TRBD2 (7 bases). The V end was cut by 0 bases, the J end by 9 bases, with 13 bases between. Germline lookup yields CDR1 SGHRS and CDR2 YFSETQ. The CDR3 spans 14 residues. The CDR3 region is CASSLVAGAGEQFF. The CDR3 nucleotides read TGCGCCAGCAGCTTGGTTGCGGGGGCTGGTGAGCAGTTCTTC.

This rearrangement joins TRBV20-1 to TRBJ1-2, with D possibly TRBD1 on 5 matching bases. The CDR3 spans 11 residues. Looked up from germline, CDR1 is DFQATT and CDR2 is SNEGSKA (reference sequence). Trimming left V 5 bases short and J 4 bases short, with 8 bases between. As DNA, the CDR3 is TGCAGTGCTCAGGGTATCTATGGCTACACCTTC. It yields the protein CSAQGIYGYTF.

This clone was counted once. Other DNA sequences within the sample encode an identical CDR3. The rearrangement joins TRBV19 to TRBJ1-2; the D is unclear. Germline V CDR1 and CDR2: LNHDA, SQIVND (reference sequence). The V end lost 3 bases, the J end lost 6 bases, and 8 bases lay between the germline ends. This CDR3 has 12 amino acids. This CDR3 reads CASSIGEDGYTF. DNA for the CDR3: TGTGCCAGTAGTATCGGTGAGGATGGCTACACCTTC.

This clone is medium-sized within its sample. The genes are TRBV14 and TRBJ1-6; 7 bases are shared with TRBD1. The CDR3 contains 16 residues. V trimming: 6 bases; J trimming: 4 bases; junction bases outside the gene matches: 9. CDR1 is SGHDN, CDR2 FVKESK, per germline. CDR3 nucleotides: TGTGCCAGCAGTACCGGGATACAGGGGTATAATTCACCCCTCCACTTT. Protein sequence: CASSTGIQGYNSPLHF. The entire variable domain, with the rest obtained from reference TRBV14 and TRBJ1-6, is as follows: EAGVTQFPSHSVIEKGQTVTLRCDPISGHDNLYWYRRVMGKEIKFLLHFVKESKQDESGMPNNRFLAERTGGTYSTLKVQPAELEDSGVYFCASSTGIQGYNSPLHFGNGTRLTVT.

The chain is built from TRBV11-2 and TRBJ2-7; 9 nucleotides agree with TRBD2. V trimming: 4 bases; J trimming: 2 bases; junction bases outside the gene matches: 6. This CDR3 has 15 amino acids. The germline CDR1 and CDR2 sequences are SGHAT and FQNNGV. This CDR3 is CASSSLAGAAYEQYF. The CDR3 DNA sequence: TGTGCCAGCAGCTCATTAGCGGGGGCCGCCTACGAGCAGTACTTC.

The chain combines TRBV5-1 with TRBJ2-3, with 13 positions matching TRBD2. Looked up from germline, CDR1 is SGHRS and CDR2 is YFSETQ. Unmatched junction bases numbered 1, after V lost 3 bases and J lost 3 bases. There are 15 residues in the CDR3. CDR3 sequence reads: CASSSGLAGTDTQYF. The CDR3 DNA reads TGCGCCAGCAGCTCGGGACTAGCGGGGACAGATACGCAGTATTTT.

V and J are TRBV7-6 and TRBJ2-3, with a possible D match to TRBD2 (5 bases). This CDR3 comprises 14 residues. Trimming left V 5 bases short and J 4 bases short, with 13 bases between. Germline V gene lookup returns CDR1 SGHVS and CDR2 FNYEAQ. The CDR3 is CASSRGAISDTQYF. CDR3 sequence (DNA): TGTGCCAGCAGCCGGGGTGCGATTTCAGATACGCAGTATTTT.

This clone showed up just once. The J gene is TRBJ2-5, the V gene TRBV6-5; D might be TRBD1 or TRBD2, each matching 5 bases. Per the germline V gene, CDR1 is MNHEY and CDR2 is SVGAGI. Trimming took 5 bases from V and 12 from J, leaving 13 bases between them. This CDR3 is 11 amino acids long. The chain's CDR3 is CASSGRGPEYF. CDR3 DNA sequence: TGTGCCAGCAGTGGAAGGGGACCGGAGTACTTC.